One and the same sample provided the 23 T cell receptor beta chains below, sequenced in a study of blood T cell repertoires in COVID-19. The table came from immunoSEQ multiplex PCR; TCRdb's copy has only in-frame clones and leaves some out. The repertoire consists of some 150,000 clones, with 85% to 90% occurring once and the leading ten covering about 15%. Sequencing used peripheral blood. All receptors come from a woman aged 40-49 years with acute or convalescent COVID-19.

V is TRBV2 and J is TRBJ2-3; D possibly corresponds to TRBD2 (6 bases). CDR1 and CDR2 from the germline V gene are SNHLY and FYNNEI. V shed 2 bases and J shed 5 bases, with 14 bases lying between them. This CDR3 has 15 amino acids. The DNA of the CDR3 is TGTGCCAGCAGTGAACGGGACTCGTGGCTAGATACGCAGTATTTT. It yields the protein CASSERDSWLDTQYF.

This clone showed up just a few times. This sequence joins TRBV6-5 and TRBJ2-3, with D possibly matching TRBD2 (6 bases). Germline-derived CDR1 and CDR2 are MNHEY and SVGAGI. V was pared by 4 bases and J by 2 bases, with 10 bases between. This CDR3 has 14 amino acids. The CDR3 region has the DNA TGTGCCAGCAGTTCGGGAGAACCCACAGATACGCAGTATTTT. Its protein product is CASSSGEPTDTQYF.

The chain joins TRBV7-3 to TRBJ2-5; a possible D gene is TRBD1 (5 bases). V was trimmed by 5 bases and J by 4 bases, leaving 11 bases between them. There are 13 residues in the CDR3. CDR1 and CDR2 from the germline V gene are SGHTA and FQGTGA. CDR3 protein: CASSPGLSETQYF. CDR3 bases: TGTGCCAGCAGCCCAGGGTTGTCAGAGACCCAGTACTTC.

A single count supports this clone. The J gene is TRBJ2-7, the V gene TRBV19; TRBD1 matches 7 bases. V gave up 5 bases and J gave up 7 bases; unmatched junction bases: 14. Per germline, CDR1 LNHDA and CDR2 SQIVND (reference sequence). The CDR3 covers 15 residues. The CDR3 protein is CASSETGAPSSEQYF. Written as DNA, the CDR3 is TGTGCCAGTAGTGAAACAGGGGCCCCCTCGTCTGAGCAGTACTTC.

This clone was recorded a few times. This chain uses TRBV19 with TRBJ1-5, with 11 positions matching TRBD1. Germline CDR1 and CDR2: LNHDA and SQIVND (reference sequence). The V segment lost 2 bases and the J segment 5 bases; nucleotides outside the gene matches: 11. This CDR3 region has 18 residues. The CDR3 is CASSISTDRGRGYQPQHF. In nucleotides, the CDR3 is TGTGCCAGTAGTATAAGTACGGACAGGGGGCGAGGTTATCAGCCCCAGCATTTT. Using reference TRBV19 and TRBJ1-5 for the parts outside the CDR3, the full variable domain is DGGITQSPKYLFRKEGQNVTLSCEQNLNHDAMYWYRQDPGQGLRLIYYSQIVNDFQKGDIAEGYSVSREKKESFPLTVTSAQKNPTAFYLCASSISTDRGRGYQPQHFGDGTRLSIL.

The gene calls are TRBV14 and TRBJ2-4; D possibly corresponds to TRBD2 (6 bases). CDR1 is SGHDN, CDR2 FVKESK, per germline. Between the trimmed V and J ends, which lost 4 bases and 6 bases, there was a span of 10 bases. The CDR3 contains 13 residues. The CDR3 DNA reads as TGTGCCAGCAGCCCGATCGGGGGAAACATTCAGTACTTC. Amino acid sequence: CASSPIGGNIQYF.

The chain uses TRBV12-3 or TRBV12-4 and TRBJ2-7; 7 nucleotides match TRBD1. V trimming: 6 bases; J trimming: 7 bases; junction bases outside the gene matches: 9. The CDR3 runs to 13 residues. CDR3 region: CASRLEGAREQYF. CDR3 DNA sequence: TGTGCCAGCAGGCTCGAGGGGGCTCGGGAGCAGTACTTC.

The gene calls are TRBV28 and TRBJ2-2; TRBD2 matches at 7 bases. The CDR3 is 16 residues long. After removal of 2 bases from V and 6 bases from J, the junction contained 9 bases not matched to a gene. The germline gives CDR1 MDHEN, CDR2 SYDVKM. CDR3 sequence: CASSLPLGGGPGELFF. The CDR3 DNA is TGTGCCAGCAGTTTACCCCTGGGGGGGGGTCCCGGGGAGCTGTTTTTT. Based on the CDR3 plus reference TRBV28 and TRBJ2-2, the full variable domain is DVKVTQSSRYLVKRTGEKVFLECVQDMDHENMFWYRQDPGLGLRLIYFSYDVKMKEKGDIPEGYSVSREKKERFSLILESASTNQTSMYLCASSLPLGGGPGELFFGEGSRLTVL.

The chain uses TRBV6-4 and TRBJ2-2; 8 positions agree with TRBD2. The length of the CDR3 is 17 residues. Germline-derived CDR1 and CDR2 are MRHNA and SNTAGT. The V gene end was trimmed by 4 bases and the J gene end by 6 bases; junction bases not matched to a gene: 13. This CDR3 is CASSVSGRSISAGELFF. In DNA, the CDR3 is TGTGCCAGCAGTGTCAGCGGGAGAAGTATTAGCGCCGGGGAGCTGTTTTTT.

The CDR3 region has the DNA TGTGCCTGGAGTGGGACAGCCGGTCAGCCCCAGCATTTT. Translation: CAWSGTAGQPQHF. The chain is built from TRBV30 and TRBJ1-5, with D perhaps TRBD1 (6 bases). This CDR3 region has 13 residues. Deletions cut 1 base from V and 6 bases from J, with 10 bases between. Germline lookup yields CDR1 GTSNPN and CDR2 SVGIG (reference sequence).

The chain couples TRBV6-5 to TRBJ2-5; D may be TRBD2 (5 bases). Germline lookup yields CDR1 MNHEY and CDR2 SVGAGI. The CDR3 spans 14 residues. V dropped 8 bases and J dropped 5 bases, with 18 bases sitting between them. This CDR3 reads CASLSTSGIETQYF. DNA of the CDR3: TGTGCCAGCCTAAGTACTAGTGGGATCGAGACCCAGTACTTC.

The chain carries TRBV5-1 and TRBJ1-1, with 8 bases lining up with TRBD1. V lost 1 base, J lost 6 bases, and 5 bases stayed unmatched. The CDR3 totals 14 residues. CDR1 SGHRS and CDR2 YFSETQ come from the germline V gene. In nucleotides, the CDR3 is TGCGCCAGCAGCTTGCCAGGGGGCTTTGCTGAAGCTTTCTTT. Its protein product is CASSLPGGFAEAFF. Full variable domain (missing parts from reference TRBV5-1 and TRBJ1-1): KAGVTQTPRYLIKTRGQQVTLSCSPISGHRSVSWYQQTPGQGLQFLFEYFSETQRNKGNFPGRFSGRQFSNSRSEMNVSTLELGDSALYLCASSLPGGFAEAFFGQGTRLTVV.

The gene calls are TRBV29-1 and TRBJ2-2; 12 nucleotides agree with TRBD2. J was trimmed by 2 bases and V by 4 bases; bases with no gene match: 5. Germline-derived CDR1 and CDR2 are SQVTM and ANQGSEA. The CDR3 length is 16 residues. In DNA, the CDR3 is TGCAGCGTTGCACGGACTAGCGGGATAAACACCGGGGAGCTGTTTTTT. As protein: CSVARTSGINTGELFF.

The rearrangement uses TRBV11-2 and TRBJ2-7; D perhaps matches TRBD1 (5 bases). This CDR3 region has 17 residues. Germline lookup yields CDR1 SGHAT and CDR2 FQNNGV. Deletions cut 3 bases from V and 3 bases from J, with 21 bases between. CDR3 in amino acids: CASSLVFGAGLRYEQYF. In DNA form, the CDR3 reads TGTGCCAGCAGCTTGGTATTTGGGGCAGGGCTTCGCTACGAGCAGTACTTC. Complete variable domain (other parts from reference TRBV11-2 and TRBJ2-7): EAGVAQSPRYKIIEKRQSVAFWCNPISGHATLYWYQQILGQGPKLLIQFQNNGVVDDSQLPKDRFSAERLKGVDSTLKIQPAKLEDSAVYLCASSLVFGAGLRYEQYFGPGTRLTVT.

This sequence joins TRBV19 and TRBJ2-7; 7 positions match TRBD1. Trimming took 9 bases from V and 2 from J; bases not matched to a gene: 10. Germline CDR1 is LNHDA and CDR2 is SQIVND (reference sequence). This CDR3 region has 14 residues. CDR3 protein: CASTMTGTPYEQYF. As DNA, the CDR3 is TGTGCCAGCACGATGACAGGGACACCCTACGAGCAGTACTTC.

The rearrangement joins TRBV19 to TRBJ1-1, with 7 bases that match TRBD1. Germline lookup yields CDR1 LNHDA and CDR2 SQIVND (reference sequence). Trimming cost V 4 bases and J 0 bases; bases outside gene matches: 2. The CDR3 is 14 residues long. This CDR3 reads CASSRQGMNTEAFF. The CDR3 DNA follows: TGTGCCAGTAGTAGACAGGGAATGAACACTGAAGCTTTCTTT. Full variable domain (remainder filled in from reference TRBV19 and TRBJ1-1): DGGITQSPKYLFRKEGQNVTLSCEQNLNHDAMYWYRQDPGQGLRLIYYSQIVNDFQKGDIAEGYSVSREKKESFPLTVTSAQKNPTAFYLCASSRQGMNTEAFFGQGTRLTVV.

The chain has TRBV5-5 and TRBJ1-6; D might be TRBD1 (6 bases). V lost 4 bases and J 9 bases, leaving 20 bases between the germline ends. The CDR3 spans 16 residues. CDR1 and CDR2 (germline): SGHKS, YYEKEE (reference sequence). CDR3 nucleotide sequence: TGTGCCAGCAGCCAGAAGCAGGGGCACGCGGGTTCACCCCTCCACTTT. Residues: CASSQKQGHAGSPLHF.

The rearrangement joins TRBV4-2 to TRBJ2-1, with 9 positions matching TRBD2. The length of the CDR3 is 16 residues. V dropped 0 bases and J dropped 9; count of bases not matched to a gene: 9. Germline values: CDR1 LGHNA, CDR2 YNFKEQ. CDR3 residues: CASSQERASGIGEQFF. The CDR3 bases are TGTGCCAGCAGCCAAGAAAGGGCTAGCGGGATCGGTGAGCAGTTCTTC.

This chain connects TRBV5-1 to TRBJ2-3; D may be TRBD1 (5 bases). The CDR3 has 12 amino acids. CDR1 SGHRS and CDR2 YFSETQ come from the germline V gene. V was clipped by 6 bases and J by 3 bases, with 8 bases between them. The CDR3 sequence: CASTKGTDTQYF. As DNA, the CDR3 is TGCGCCAGCACTAAGGGGACAGATACGCAGTATTTT.

V is TRBV25-1 and J is TRBJ1-2, with 8 bases that match TRBD1. Germline loops: CDR1 MGHDK, CDR2 SYGVNS. V dropped 6 bases and J dropped 0; count of bases not matched to a gene: 6. This CDR3 has 15 amino acids. Written as DNA, the CDR3 is TGTGCCAGCAGACAGGGGGACTATTCTAACTATGGCTACACCTTC. This sequence encodes CASRQGDYSNYGYTF.

The chain combines TRBV6-5 with TRBJ2-3; TRBD1 agrees at 9 bases. The CDR3 length is 14 residues. V lost 5 bases, J lost 4 bases, and 4 bases stayed unmatched. Germline CDR1 and CDR2: MNHEY and SVGAGI. CDR3 protein: CASSIGQGPDTQYF. The CDR3, as DNA: TGTGCCAGCAGTATTGGACAGGGGCCAGATACGCAGTATTTT.

V gene TRBV24-1 combines with J gene TRBJ1-2; D unclear. The length of the CDR3 is 13 residues. V was cut by 6 bases and J by 4 bases, with 11 bases left in between. Per germline, CDR1 KGHDR and CDR2 SFDVKD. In DNA, the CDR3 is TGTGCCACCAGTATGCCCGGGATCTATGGCTACACCTTC. Protein sequence: CATSMPGIYGYTF.

The sample holds a few counts of this clone. The chain couples TRBV11-3 to TRBJ2-7, with D possibly TRBD2 on 5 matching bases. CDR3 length: 16 residues. V was trimmed by 1 base and J by 0 bases, leaving 13 bases between them. Germline V CDR1 and CDR2: SGHNT, YENEEA. The CDR3 here is CASSLALRDSSYEQYF. The CDR3 DNA sequence: TGTGCCAGCAGCTTAGCTCTTCGGGATTCCTCCTACGAGCAGTACTTC.